The clone carrying this T cell receptor beta chain was observed at least ten times. This sample was taken from a study of early T cells in non-severe SARS-CoV-2 infection. TCRdb analysed the 5' RACE reads with MiXCR anew, one entry per CDR3 protein. The data show roughly 52,000 distinct CDR3 sequences, roughly 8% seen once. This sequence was found in an adult who was a healthcare worker with PCR-confirmed SARS-CoV-2 infection or an uninfected control (not recorded which). Sequences were obtained from whole blood.

The CDR3 DNA is TGTGCCGCAGGGACGGTTGGAGGATACGAGCAGTACTTC. As protein: CAAGTVGGYEQYF. The genes are TRBV27 and TRBJ2-7; D is tentatively TRBD1 or TRBD2 (5 bases each). The V gene's germline CDR1 is MNHEY and CDR2 SMNVEV (reference sequence). This CDR3 comprises 13 residues. The ends were cut back, 11 bases at V and 4 bases at J, with 18 bases in the middle.